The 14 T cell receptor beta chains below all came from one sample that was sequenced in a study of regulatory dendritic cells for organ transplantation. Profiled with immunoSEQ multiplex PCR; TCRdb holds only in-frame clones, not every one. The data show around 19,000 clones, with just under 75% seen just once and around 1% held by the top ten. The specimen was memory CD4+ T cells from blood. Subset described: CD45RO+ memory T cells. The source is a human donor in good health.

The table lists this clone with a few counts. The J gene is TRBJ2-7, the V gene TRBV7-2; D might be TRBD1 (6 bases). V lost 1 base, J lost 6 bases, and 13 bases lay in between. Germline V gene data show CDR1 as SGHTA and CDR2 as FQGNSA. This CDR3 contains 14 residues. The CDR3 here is CASSLVQGQGEQYF. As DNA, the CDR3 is TGTGCCAGCAGCTTAGTACAGGGCCAGGGCGAGCAGTACTTC.

The CDR3 DNA sequence: TGTGCCAGCAGCCAGGGATCTCAGGGTTCGAACACCGGGGAGCTGTTTTTT. Protein sequence: CASSQGSQGSNTGELFF. The rearrangement uses TRBV4-2 and TRBJ2-2; D is perhaps TRBD1 (5 bases). The CDR3 loop spans 17 amino acids. The germline V gene encodes CDR1 LGHNA and CDR2 YNFKEQ. V lost 3 bases to trimming and J lost 0 bases, with 14 bases between them.

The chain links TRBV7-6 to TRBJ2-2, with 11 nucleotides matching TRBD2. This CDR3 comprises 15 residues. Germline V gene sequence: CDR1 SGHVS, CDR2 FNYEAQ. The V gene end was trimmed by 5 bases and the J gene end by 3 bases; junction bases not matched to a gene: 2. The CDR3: CASSGTSGDTGELFF. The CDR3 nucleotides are TGTGCCAGCAGCGGGACTAGCGGAGACACCGGGGAGCTGTTTTTT.

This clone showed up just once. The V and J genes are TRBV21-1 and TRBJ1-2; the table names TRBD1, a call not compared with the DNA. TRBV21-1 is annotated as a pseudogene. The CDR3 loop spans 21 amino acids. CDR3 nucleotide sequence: TGTGCCAGCAGCAGACCACTTTTCGGACAGGCGATAATCCTCATATATTGTGGCTACACCTTC. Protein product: CASSRPLFGQAIILIYCGYTF.

This chain's CDR3 is CASSLEGTGGIDTQYF. CDR3 bases: TGTGCCAGCAGCTTAGAGGGTACAGGGGGCATAGATACGCAGTATTTT. The rearrangement links TRBV7-9 to TRBJ2-3, with TRBD1 identical over 9 bases. The V and J ends lost 1 base and 5 bases, in that order; junction bases with no gene match: 7. The CDR3 spans 16 residues. Germline values: CDR1 SEHNR, CDR2 FQNEAQ (reference sequence).

CDR3 sequence: CASSPLLAGSTDTQYF. Here the CDR3 DNA reads TGTGCCAGCTCACCACTTTTAGCGGGGTCCACAGATACGCAGTATTTT. The chain recombines TRBV18 with TRBJ2-3; TRBD2 agrees at 8 bases. This CDR3 is built from 16 residues. Germline lookup yields CDR1 KGHSH and CDR2 LQKENI. The junction had 5 bases not matched to a gene; V was cut back by 1 base and J by 2 bases.

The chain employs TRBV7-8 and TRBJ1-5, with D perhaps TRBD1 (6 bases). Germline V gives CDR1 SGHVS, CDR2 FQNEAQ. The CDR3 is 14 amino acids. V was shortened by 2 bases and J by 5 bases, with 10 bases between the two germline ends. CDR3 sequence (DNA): TGTGCCAGCAGCTTAATCAGGGGTGATCAGCCCCAGCATTTT. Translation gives CASSLIRGDQPQHF. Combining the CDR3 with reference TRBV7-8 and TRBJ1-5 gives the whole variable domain GAGVSQSPRYKVAKRGQDVALRCDPISGHVSLFWYQQALGQGPEFLTYFQNEAQLDKSGLPSDRFFAERPEGSVSTLKIQRTQQEDSAVYLCASSLIRGDQPQHFGDGTRLSIL.

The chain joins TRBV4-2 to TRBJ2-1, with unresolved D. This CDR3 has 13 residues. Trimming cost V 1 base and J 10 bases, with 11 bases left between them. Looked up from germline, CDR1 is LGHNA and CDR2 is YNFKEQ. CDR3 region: CASSQGRLREQFF. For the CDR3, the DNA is TGTGCCAGCAGCCAAGGTCGACTCCGGGAGCAGTTCTTC.

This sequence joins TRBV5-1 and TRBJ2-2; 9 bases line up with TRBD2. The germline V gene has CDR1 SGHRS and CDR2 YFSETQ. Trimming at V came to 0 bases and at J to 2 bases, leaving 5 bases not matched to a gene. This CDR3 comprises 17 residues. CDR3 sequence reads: CASSLEASGVNTGELFF. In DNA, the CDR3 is TGCGCCAGCAGCTTGGAGGCTAGCGGGGTTAACACCGGGGAGCTGTTTTTT.

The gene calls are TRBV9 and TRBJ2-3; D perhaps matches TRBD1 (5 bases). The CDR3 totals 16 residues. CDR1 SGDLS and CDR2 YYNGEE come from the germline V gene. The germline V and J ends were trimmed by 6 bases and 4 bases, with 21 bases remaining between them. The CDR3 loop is CASNPGHSQGADTQYF. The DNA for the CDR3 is TGTGCCAGCAACCCCGGCCACAGCCAAGGGGCAGATACGCAGTATTTT.

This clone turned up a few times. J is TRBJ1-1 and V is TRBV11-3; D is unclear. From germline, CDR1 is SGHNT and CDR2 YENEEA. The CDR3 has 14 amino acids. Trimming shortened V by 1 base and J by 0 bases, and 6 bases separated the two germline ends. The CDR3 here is CASSLAGVNTEAFF. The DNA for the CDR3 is TGTGCCAGCAGCTTAGCCGGGGTGAACACTGAAGCTTTCTTT.

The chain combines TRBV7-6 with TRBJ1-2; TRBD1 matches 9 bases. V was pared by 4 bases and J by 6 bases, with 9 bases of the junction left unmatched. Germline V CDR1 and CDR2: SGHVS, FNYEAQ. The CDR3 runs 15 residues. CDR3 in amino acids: CASSSGQGLGDGYTF. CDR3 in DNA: TGTGCCAGCAGCTCGGGACAGGGCCTTGGGGATGGCTACACCTTC.

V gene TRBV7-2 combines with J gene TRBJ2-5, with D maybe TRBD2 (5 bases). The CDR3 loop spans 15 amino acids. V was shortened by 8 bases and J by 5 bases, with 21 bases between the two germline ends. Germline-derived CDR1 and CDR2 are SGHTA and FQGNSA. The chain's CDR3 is CASERAALWGETQYF. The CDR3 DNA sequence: TGTGCCAGCGAGAGGGCAGCCCTTTGGGGTGAGACCCAGTACTTC.

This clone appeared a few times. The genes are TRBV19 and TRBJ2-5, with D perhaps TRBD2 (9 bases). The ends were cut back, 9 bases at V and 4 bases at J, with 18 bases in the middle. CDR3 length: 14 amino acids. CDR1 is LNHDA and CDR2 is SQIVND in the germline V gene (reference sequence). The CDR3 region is CASRGRGGSETQYF. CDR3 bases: TGTGCCAGCAGGGGGCGGGGGGGCTCAGAGACCCAGTACTTC. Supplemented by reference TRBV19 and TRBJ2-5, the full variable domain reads DGGITQSPKYLFRKEGQNVTLSCEQNLNHDAMYWYRQDPGQGLRLIYYSQIVNDFQKGDIAEGYSVSREKKESFPLTVTSAQKNPTAFYLCASRGRGGSETQYFGPGTRLLVL.